This TCR beta chain came from a study of cytotoxic CD8 clonotypes in ibrutinib-treated CLL. Study-wide findings and caveats: Ibrutinib response saw clonality rise, and progression saw it return toward baseline. Clonality measured at baseline exceeded age-matched healthy donors, tracking circulating CD8+ T-cell counts.

Extraction of around 1.9 micrograms of genomic DNA from cryopreserved PBMCs supplied material for TCR beta libraries. The data were produced by immunoSEQ multiplex PCR, yet TCRdb's version contains in-frame clones alone and is incomplete. Of some 15,000 clones listed, about 65% are singletons. Germline values: CDR1 SGHNT, CDR2 YYREEE (reference sequence). Between the trimmed V and J ends, which lost 1 base and 6 bases, there was a span of 14 bases. There are 15 residues in the CDR3. Worth noting for this clone: What it binds is not known.

The receptor's source is a human donor with chronic lymphocytic leukemia. The chain carries TRBV5-4 and TRBJ2-1; D possibly matches TRBD1 or TRBD2 (5 bases each). This sample comprised PBMCs, obtained before ibrutinib treatment. The CDR3 DNA reads TGTGCCAGCAGCTTGAGAGGGGTAAAAGTCAATGAGCAGTTCTTC. Translating it yields CASSLRGVKVNEQFF.